This T cell receptor (beta chain) was captured in a study of blood T cell repertoires in COVID-19. The repertoire was sequenced with immunoSEQ multiplex PCR; TCRdb's copy has only in-frame clones and lacks some. The sample contains roughly 240,000 clones, around 85% of which appear only once. The CDR3 runs to 14 residues. CDR1 is SGHRS and CDR2 is YFSETQ in the germline V gene. The V gene lost 1 base and the J gene lost 12 bases, with 19 bases spanning the gap. The source is a man in his fifties or sixties with COVID-19, enrolled during active disease. The sample comprised peripheral blood. The chain has TRBV5-1 and TRBJ1-2; a weak D match, TRBD1 (6 bases). In DNA form, the CDR3 reads TGCGCCAGCAGCTTGTGGGTCGCCGGCGGGGGCGACACCTTC. It specifies CASSLWVAGGGDTF.